The rows below give T cell receptor beta chains drawn from one sample of a study of neoadjuvant anti-PD-1 for oral cavity cancer. Repertoires were generated with immunoSEQ multiplex PCR, while TCRdb's copy carries only in-frame clones and drops some. The data contain 15,000 or so clones, 60% to 80% of them singletons. The source material was PBMCs, sampled after nivolumab (anti-PD-1) treatment. The receptor source for this set is a person aged 40-85 years with oral cavity squamous cell carcinoma. Each CDR3 is given with its conserved first and last residue. D genes are given only for firm matches. Part of the rows lack a size; the others show once, few, many or a class for expanded clones.

DNA | CDR3 | J | D | size | V
TGCGCCAGCAGCGACGGACTAGCTCGCCGCTACGAGCAGTACTTC | CASSDGLARRYEQYF | TRBJ2-7 | TRBD2 | NA | TRBV10-1
TGTGCCAGCAGCGTAGGGGGACACACTGAAGCTTTCTTT | CASSVGGHTEAFF | TRBJ1-1 | NA | NA | TRBV9
TGTGCCAGCAGTGATTCAAGGGCAGGGAACACTGAAGCTTTCTTT | CASSDSRAGNTEAFF | TRBJ1-1 | NA | NA | TRBV25-1
TGTGCCAGCAGTGGCTCCATCGAACGGACTAGCGGGCATGGGACCGGGGAGCTGTTTTTT | CASSGSIERTSGHGTGELFF | TRBJ2-2 | TRBD2 | NA | TRBV2
TGCGCCAGCAGCCGAGCAATTAAAGAGACCCAGTACTTC | CASSRAIKETQYF | TRBJ2-5 | NA | NA | TRBV4-1
TGCGCCAGCAGCTTGGATGGCAGGGGGCTTTACGAGCAGTACTTC | CASSLDGRGLYEQYF | TRBJ2-7 | TRBD1 | NA | TRBV5-1
TGTGCCATCAGTGAGGGGACGGCCTATAGCAATCAGCCCCAGCATTTT | CAISEGTAYSNQPQHF | TRBJ1-5 | NA | NA | TRBV10-3
TGTGCCAGCAGTCCGCCTGGGTACTCCTACGAGCAGTACTTC | CASSPPGYSYEQYF | TRBJ2-7 | NA | once | TRBV27
TGTGCCAGCAGCTTAGGTGGCGGGAACGTCTACGAGCAGTACTTC | CASSLGGGNVYEQYF | TRBJ2-7 | NA | NA | TRBV7-6
TGTGCCAGCAGCCCCTCCCCGGGGGGTTACAATGAGCAGTTCTTC | CASSPSPGGYNEQFF | TRBJ2-1 | TRBD2 | once | TRBV7-6
TGTGCCAGCACTCAGGCAAACTCTGGAAACACCATATATTTT | CASTQANSGNTIYF | TRBJ1-3 | NA | few | TRBV25-1
TGTGCCAGCGGGAGACAGGAGGTAGATACGCAGTATTTT | CASGRQEVDTQYF | TRBJ2-3 | NA | few | TRBV2
TGCAGCGGACGGGATCCCTCCACAGATACGCAGTATTTT | CSGRDPSTDTQYF | TRBJ2-3 | NA | NA | TRBV29-1
TGCGCCAGCAGGGACAGGAGCTCCTACAATGAGCAGTTCTTC | CASRDRSSYNEQFF | TRBJ2-1 | TRBD1 | NA | TRBV5-1
TGTGCCAGCAGTTACCTAGGGGCCCGGAATGAAAAACTGTTTTTT | CASSYLGARNEKLFF | TRBJ1-4 | NA | NA | TRBV6-6
TGTGCCAGCAGTGCTTCACCTCAGGGCCCCATAAATTATAGCAATCAGCCCCAGCATTTT | CASSASPQGPINYSNQPQHF | TRBJ1-5 | NA | NA | TRBV6-1
TGTGCCAGCAGTGACGCGGCAGAGGACTATGGCTACACCTTC | CASSDAAEDYGYTF | TRBJ1-2 | NA | few | TRBV6-4
TGTGCCAGCAGCGTGGGGGGTGCAGGCACTGAAGCTTTCTTT | CASSVGGAGTEAFF | TRBJ1-1 | NA | NA | TRBV9
TGTGCCAGCAGTTCCCCAGGGGGTACGGGGTCCTACGAGCAGTACTTC | CASSSPGGTGSYEQYF | TRBJ2-7 | TRBD1 | NA | TRBV28
TGTGCCAGCAGGGGGAATTCACCCCTCCACTTT | CASRGNSPLHF | TRBJ1-6 | NA | few | TRBV27
TGTGCCAGCAGTTTCGCGGTGGGAGGGTCTAAGTACTTC | CASSFAVGGSKYF | TRBJ2-7 | TRBD2 | NA | TRBV2
TGTGCCTGCGAGGGGTACGAGCAGTACTTC | CACEGYEQYF | TRBJ2-7 | NA | NA | TRBV30
TGCGCCAGCAGCTTGGAGGGGCTAGCGGGGGTTGAGCAGTACTTC | CASSLEGLAGVEQYF | TRBJ2-7 | TRBD2 | NA | TRBV5-1
TGTGCCTGGAGCCCCCCTCGCCAGAGCTCCTATAATTCACCCCTCCACTTT | CAWSPPRQSSYNSPLHF | TRBJ1-6 | NA | NA | TRBV30
TGCGCCAGCAGCTTGGAGTGGTCAGGCTACGAGCAGTACTTC | CASSLEWSGYEQYF | TRBJ2-7 | NA | NA | TRBV5-1
TGTGCCAGCAGCCAAGAGAATATGCCGTTTAGCAATCAGCCCCAGCATTTT | CASSQENMPFSNQPQHF | TRBJ1-5 | NA | NA | TRBV4-2
TGTGCCAGCAGACGACTAGCGGGAGGGCCGAGGGAGCTGTTTTTT | CASRRLAGGPRELFF | TRBJ2-2 | TRBD2 | NA | TRBV11-2
TGCGCCAGCAGCTTGGCCCTGACTATCACGAGGGAGACCCAGTACTTC | CASSLALTITRETQYF | TRBJ2-5 | NA | NA | TRBV5-1
TGTGCCATTTCCTTGGACAGGGAATCCACTGAAGCTTTCTTT | CAISLDRESTEAFF | TRBJ1-1 | TRBD1 | few | TRBV10-3